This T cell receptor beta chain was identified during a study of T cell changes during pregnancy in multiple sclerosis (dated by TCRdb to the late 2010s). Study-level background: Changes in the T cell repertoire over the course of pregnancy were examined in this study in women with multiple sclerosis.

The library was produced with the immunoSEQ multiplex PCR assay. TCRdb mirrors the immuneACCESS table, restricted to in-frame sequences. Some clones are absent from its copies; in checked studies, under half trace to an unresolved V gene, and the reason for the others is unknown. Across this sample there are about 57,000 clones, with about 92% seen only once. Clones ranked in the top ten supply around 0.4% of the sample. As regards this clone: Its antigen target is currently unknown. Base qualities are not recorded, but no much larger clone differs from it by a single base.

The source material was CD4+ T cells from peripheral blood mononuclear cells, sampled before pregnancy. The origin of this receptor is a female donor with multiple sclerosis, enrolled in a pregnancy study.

The CDR3 region has the sequence CASSMVRGSGYTF. Read as DNA, the sequence is TGTGCCAGTAGTATGGTGAGGGGGAGCGGCTACACCTTC. The sequence joins TRBV19 to TRBJ1-2; 6 matching bases give a weak D call of TRBD1. Including cysteine and phenylalanine, the CDR3 has 13 amino acids. Kept here is only the CDR3 DNA, which spans 39 bases and is read in frame from base 1. V lost 3 bases and J lost 8 bases; the stretch between them is 13 bases long. The germline V gene (reference sequence) gives CDR1 as LNHDA and CDR2 as SQIVND.